This is a list of T cell receptor beta chains from one sample in a study of CD8 T cells in ankylosing spondylitis. TCRdb independently ran MiXCR on the 5' RACE reads; one entry per CDR3 protein. The sample includes about 540,000 distinct CDR3 sequences, roughly 13% of them seen just once. The sample was blood, either unsorted or a sorted T cell fraction (not recorded which). Receptors originate from a male donor with ankylosing spondylitis. The CDR3 runs from the conserved cysteine through the conserved F or W. The order of the fields is CDR3 DNA, CDR3 protein, V gene, clone size, D gene, J gene. A D gene is named only where the DNA matches it firmly. Clone size is not always given. Where it is, it says once, few, many or a class for expanded clones.

TGTGCCAGCAGCTTAGGCGGGACCTCGGAGACCCAGTACTTC	CASSLGGTSETQYF	TRBV7-2	.	.	TRBJ2-5
TGTGCCAGCCTCCTTGGGGGTACTAGTGGCTACACCTTC	CASLLGGTSGYTF	TRBV12-3/TRBV12-4	few	.	TRBJ1-2
TGTGCCAGCAGCCTACAGAGCACAGATACGCAGTATTTT	CASSLQSTDTQYF	TRBV7-2	many	.	TRBJ2-3
TGCAGTGCCCAAACTAGCGGGAGCCAACACTGGGATGAGCAGTTCTTC	CSAQTSGSQHWDEQFF	TRBV20-1	.	TRBD2	TRBJ2-1
TGCGCCAGCAGTGACTCCCGGGCCTACAATGAGCAGTTCTTC	CASSDSRAYNEQFF	TRBV10-2	.	.	TRBJ2-1
TGTGCCATCAGCCTATCCGATCGGGCAGATACGCAGTATTTT	CAISLSDRADTQYF	TRBV10-3	.	.	TRBJ2-3
TGTGCCAGCGAATCAAGTGACAGGGGTTTCTATGGCTACACCTTC	CASESSDRGFYGYTF	TRBV28	.	TRBD1	TRBJ1-2
TGTGCCTGGAAAAGACAGGAAGAAGCTTTCTTT	CAWKRQEEAFF	TRBV30	.	.	TRBJ1-1
TGTGCCAGCAAGGGGGCAGCCTACAATGAGCAGTTCTTC	CASKGAAYNEQFF	TRBV6-2/TRBV6-3	.	TRBD1	TRBJ2-1
TGCAGCGTCGCAGGAGGGGCGAGGACAGATACGCAGTATTTT	CSVAGGARTDTQYF	TRBV29-1	few	.	TRBJ2-3
TGCAGTGCTAGAGTCCCTACTAGCGGGTCCTACGAGCAGTACTTC	CSARVPTSGSYEQYF	TRBV20-1	.	TRBD2	TRBJ2-7
TGCAGCGCTGACAGAGATTATGGCTACACCTTC	CSADRDYGYTF	TRBV29-1	few	.	TRBJ1-2
TGTGCCAGCAGTGGACCCCCCGGACTAGCCACCTATGAGCAGTTCTTC	CASSGPPGLATYEQFF	TRBV2	.	TRBD2	TRBJ2-1
TGTGCCAGCAGGAATCGACAGGATCCGAACACTGAAGCTTTCTTT	CASRNRQDPNTEAFF	TRBV6-2/TRBV6-3	.	.	TRBJ1-1
TGCAGTGCTAGCGATGGGAGGGCGGCCTACAATGAGCAGTTCTTC	CSASDGRAAYNEQFF	TRBV20-1	.	TRBD2	TRBJ2-1
TGTGCCAGCAGTTCGGTGGGCAGGGAAACCTATGGCTACACCTTC	CASSSVGRETYGYTF	TRBV12-3/TRBV12-4	.	.	TRBJ1-2
TGTGCCAGCAGGAGGACAGGTTATAATTCACCCCTCCACTTT	CASRRTGYNSPLHF	TRBV6-1	.	TRBD1	TRBJ1-6
TGCGCCAGCAGCGAACAGGGCACTGAAGCTTTCTTT	CASSEQGTEAFF	TRBV5-1	many	.	TRBJ1-1
TGTGCCAGCAGTCGACCGGCAGGTTGGGGTACCGGGGAGCTGTTTTTT	CASSRPAGWGTGELFF	TRBV27	few	.	TRBJ2-2
TGTGCCTGGAACAGGCTGAACACTGAAGCTTTCTTT	CAWNRLNTEAFF	TRBV30	.	.	TRBJ1-1
TGTGCCAGCAGCCAGTTCGGGTCAGATACGCAGTATTTT	CASSQFGSDTQYF	TRBV7-2	.	.	TRBJ2-3
TGTGCCAGCAGACTTCGCGGAGTTAGGCCCTACAATGAGCAGTTCTTC	CASRLRGVRPYNEQFF	TRBV28	few	.	TRBJ2-1
TGCAGTGTGCCCGACCGGGTCACCGGGGAGCTGTTTTTT	CSVPDRVTGELFF	TRBV20-1	many	.	TRBJ2-2
TGTGCCTGGAGGGCGACTATCGGGGAGCTGTTTTTT	CAWRATIGELFF	TRBV30	.	.	TRBJ2-2
TGTGCCAGCAGTTTTACTAGCGGAGTCTACGAGCAGTACTTC	CASSFTSGVYEQYF	TRBV12-3/TRBV12-4	.	TRBD2	TRBJ2-7
TGTGCCAGCAGCTTCGCAGCTACTACCGGGGAGCTGTTTTTT	CASSFAATTGELFF	TRBV5-5	.	.	TRBJ2-2
TGTGCCAGCAGTTTATCGCTAGCACTGAGCACAGATACGCAGTATTTT	CASSLSLALSTDTQYF	TRBV27	.	.	TRBJ2-3
TGCGCCAGCTTGCCCGGCCGGCCTGGAAACACCATATATTTT	CASLPGRPGNTIYF	TRBV5-1	few	.	TRBJ1-3
TGTGCCAGCTCAACGGGTGGCTCCTACAATGAGCAGTTCTTC	CASSTGGSYNEQFF	TRBV18	few	.	TRBJ2-1
TGTGCCAGCATCTTGAGGACACCGAACACCGGGGAGCTGTTTTTT	CASILRTPNTGELFF	TRBV12-3/TRBV12-4	few	.	TRBJ2-2
TGTGCCAGTAGCCGGGACAGGGATGGTCAGCCCCAGCATTTT	CASSRDRDGQPQHF	TRBV19	few	TRBD1	TRBJ1-5
TGTGCCAGCAGTCGCCGGGCAGTCCATAGCAATCAGCCCCAGCATTTT	CASSRRAVHSNQPQHF	TRBV27	many	.	TRBJ1-5
TGTGCCAGCAGCCAAGGTTCGGTCGGATCCTACGAGCAGTACTTC	CASSQGSVGSYEQYF	TRBV3-1	.	.	TRBJ2-7